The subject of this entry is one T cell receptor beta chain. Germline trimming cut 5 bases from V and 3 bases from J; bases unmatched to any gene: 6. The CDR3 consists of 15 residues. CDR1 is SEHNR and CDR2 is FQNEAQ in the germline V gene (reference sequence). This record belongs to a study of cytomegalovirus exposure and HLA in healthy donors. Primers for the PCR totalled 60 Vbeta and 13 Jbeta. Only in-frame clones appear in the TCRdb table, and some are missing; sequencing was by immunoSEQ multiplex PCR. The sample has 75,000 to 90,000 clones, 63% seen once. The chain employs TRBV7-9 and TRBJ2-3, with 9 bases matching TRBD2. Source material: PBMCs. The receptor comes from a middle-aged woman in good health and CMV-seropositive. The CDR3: CASSTRTSATDTQYF. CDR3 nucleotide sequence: TGTGCCAGCAGCACTAGGACTAGCGCGACAGATACGCAGTATTTT.